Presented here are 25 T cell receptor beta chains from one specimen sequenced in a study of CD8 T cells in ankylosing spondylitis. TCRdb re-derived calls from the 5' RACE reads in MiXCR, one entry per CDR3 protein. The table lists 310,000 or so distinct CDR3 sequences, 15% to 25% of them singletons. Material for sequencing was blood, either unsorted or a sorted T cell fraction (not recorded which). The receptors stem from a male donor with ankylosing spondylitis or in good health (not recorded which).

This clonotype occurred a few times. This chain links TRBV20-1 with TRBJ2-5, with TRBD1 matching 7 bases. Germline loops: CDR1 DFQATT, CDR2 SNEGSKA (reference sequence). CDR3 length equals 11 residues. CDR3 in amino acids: CGSTGRETQYF. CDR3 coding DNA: TGCGGATCGACAGGGAGAGAGACCCAGTACTTC.

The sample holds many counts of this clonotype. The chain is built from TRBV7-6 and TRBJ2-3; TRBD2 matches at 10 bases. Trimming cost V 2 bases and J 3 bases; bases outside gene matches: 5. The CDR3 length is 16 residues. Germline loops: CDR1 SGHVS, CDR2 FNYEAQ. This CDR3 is CASSLSVGLATDTQYF. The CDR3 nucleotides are TGTGCCAGCAGCTTATCGGTGGGACTAGCGACAGATACGCAGTATTTT.

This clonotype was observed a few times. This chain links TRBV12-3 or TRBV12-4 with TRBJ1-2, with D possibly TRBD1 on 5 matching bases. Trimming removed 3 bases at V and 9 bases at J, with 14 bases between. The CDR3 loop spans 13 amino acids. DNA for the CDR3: TGTGCCAGCAGTTTTGGGCAGGGTACAAGCTACACCTTC. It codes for CASSFGQGTSYTF.

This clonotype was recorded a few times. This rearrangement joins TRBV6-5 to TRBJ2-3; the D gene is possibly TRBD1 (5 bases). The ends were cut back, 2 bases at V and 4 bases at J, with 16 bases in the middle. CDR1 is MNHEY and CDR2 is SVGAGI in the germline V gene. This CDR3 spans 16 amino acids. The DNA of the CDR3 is TGTGCCAGCAGTTACGCCCCAGGGCCCAACCCAGATACGCAGTATTTT. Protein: CASSYAPGPNPDTQYF.

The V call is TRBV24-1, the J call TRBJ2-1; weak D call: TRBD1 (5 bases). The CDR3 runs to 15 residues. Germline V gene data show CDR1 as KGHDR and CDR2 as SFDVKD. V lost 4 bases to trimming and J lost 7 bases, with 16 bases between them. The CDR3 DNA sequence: TGTGCCACCAGTGACCAGGGTAGTGAAGGGAATGAGCAGTTCTTC. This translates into CATSDQGSEGNEQFF.

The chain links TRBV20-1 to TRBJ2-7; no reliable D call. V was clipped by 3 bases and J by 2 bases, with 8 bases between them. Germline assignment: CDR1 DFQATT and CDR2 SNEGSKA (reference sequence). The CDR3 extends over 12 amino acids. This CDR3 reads CSASPGTYEQYV. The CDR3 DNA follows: TGCAGTGCTAGCCCGGGTACCTACGAGCAGTACGTC.

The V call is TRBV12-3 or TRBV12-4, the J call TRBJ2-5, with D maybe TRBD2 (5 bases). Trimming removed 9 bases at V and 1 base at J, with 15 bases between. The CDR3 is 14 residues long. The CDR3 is CARSQERIQETQYF. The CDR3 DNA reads TGTGCCAGAAGCCAAGAGCGGATCCAAGAGACCCAGTACTTC.

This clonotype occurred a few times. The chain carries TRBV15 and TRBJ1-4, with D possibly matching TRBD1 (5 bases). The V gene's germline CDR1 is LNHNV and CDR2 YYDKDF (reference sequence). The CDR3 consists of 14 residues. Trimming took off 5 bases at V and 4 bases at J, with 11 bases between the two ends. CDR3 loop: CATSPGTVNEKLFF. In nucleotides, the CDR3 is TGTGCCACCAGCCCCGGGACCGTTAATGAAAAACTGTTTTTT.

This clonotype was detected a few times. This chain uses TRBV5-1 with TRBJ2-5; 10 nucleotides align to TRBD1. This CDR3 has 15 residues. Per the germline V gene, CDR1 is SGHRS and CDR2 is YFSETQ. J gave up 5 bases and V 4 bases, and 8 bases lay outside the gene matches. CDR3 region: CASSRAGQGTETQYF. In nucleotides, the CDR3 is TGCGCCAGCAGCAGAGCGGGACAGGGGACTGAGACCCAGTACTTC.

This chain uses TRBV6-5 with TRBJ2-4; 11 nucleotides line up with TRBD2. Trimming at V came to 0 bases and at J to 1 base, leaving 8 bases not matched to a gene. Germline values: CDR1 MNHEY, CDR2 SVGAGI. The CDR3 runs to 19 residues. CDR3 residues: CASSYSSGPSGGAKNIQYF. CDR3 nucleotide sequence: TGTGCCAGCAGTTACTCGAGCGGCCCTAGCGGGGGGGCCAAAAACATTCAGTACTTC.

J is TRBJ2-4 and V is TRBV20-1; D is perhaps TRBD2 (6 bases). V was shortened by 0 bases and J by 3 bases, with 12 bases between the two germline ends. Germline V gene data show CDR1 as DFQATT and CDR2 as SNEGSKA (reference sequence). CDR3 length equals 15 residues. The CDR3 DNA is TGCAGTGCTAGAGATTACAAGGGAGGCAAAAACATTCAGTACTTC. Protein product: CSARDYKGGKNIQYF.

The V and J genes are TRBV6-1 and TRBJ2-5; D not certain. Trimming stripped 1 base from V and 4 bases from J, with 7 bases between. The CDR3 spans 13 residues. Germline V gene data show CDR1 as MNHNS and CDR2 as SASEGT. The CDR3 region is CASSEGAAETQYF. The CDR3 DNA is TGTGCCAGCAGTGAAGGGGCCGCAGAGACCCAGTACTTC.

CDR3 coding DNA: TGCAGCGTGGGGGACAGGGGGCTCAGTCAGCCCCAGCATTTT. This sequence encodes CSVGDRGLSQPQHF. This chain connects TRBV29-1 to TRBJ1-5; 12 positions agree with TRBD1. V lost 6 bases and J lost 6; bases outside the gene matches: 6. The CDR3 runs to 14 residues. CDR1 and CDR2 (germline): SQVTM, ANQGSEA.

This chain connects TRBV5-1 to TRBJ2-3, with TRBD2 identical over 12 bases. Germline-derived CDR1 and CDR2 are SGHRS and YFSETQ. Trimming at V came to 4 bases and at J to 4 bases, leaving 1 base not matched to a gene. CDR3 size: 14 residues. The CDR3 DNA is TGCGCCAGCAGCAGGACTAGCGGGGCAGATACGCAGTATTTT. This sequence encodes CASSRTSGADTQYF.

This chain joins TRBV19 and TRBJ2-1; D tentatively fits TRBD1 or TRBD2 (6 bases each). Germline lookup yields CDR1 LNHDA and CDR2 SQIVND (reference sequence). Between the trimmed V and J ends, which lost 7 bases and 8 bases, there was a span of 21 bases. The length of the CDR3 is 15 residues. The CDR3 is CASKNRGTGGDEQFF. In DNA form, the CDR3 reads TGTGCCAGTAAAAATCGGGGCACCGGGGGCGATGAGCAGTTCTTC. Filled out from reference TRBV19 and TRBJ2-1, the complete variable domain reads DGGITQSPKYLFRKEGQNVTLSCEQNLNHDAMYWYRQDPGQGLRLIYYSQIVNDFQKGDIAEGYSVSREKKESFPLTVTSAQKNPTAFYLCASKNRGTGGDEQFFGPGTRLTVL.

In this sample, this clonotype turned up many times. The CDR3 region is CASSNSGTAEQYV. CDR3 bases: TGTGCCAGCAGTAATAGCGGGACCGCCGAGCAGTACGTC. The chain couples TRBV12-3 or TRBV12-4 to TRBJ2-7; TRBD2 aligns across 8 bases. V lost 5 bases to trimming and J lost 6 bases; unmatched junction nucleotides: 6. The CDR3 length is 13 residues.

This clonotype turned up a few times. CDR3 coding DNA: TGTGCCAGCAGTCCTCGGACTAGCGGGGGGCTCCCCAGGGCCCAGTACTTC. Protein sequence: CASSPRTSGGLPRAQYF. This chain joins TRBV12-3 or TRBV12-4 and TRBJ2-5, with TRBD2 identical over 14 bases. This CDR3 has 17 amino acids. V trimming: 5 bases; J trimming: 9 bases; junction bases outside the gene matches: 14.

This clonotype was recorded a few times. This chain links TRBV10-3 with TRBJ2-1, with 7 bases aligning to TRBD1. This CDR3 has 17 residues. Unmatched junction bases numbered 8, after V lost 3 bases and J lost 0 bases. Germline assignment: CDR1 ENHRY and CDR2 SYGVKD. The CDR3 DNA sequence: TGTGCCATCAGTGACGACAAACAGGGGAGCTCCTACAATGAGCAGTTCTTC. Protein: CAISDDKQGSSYNEQFF.

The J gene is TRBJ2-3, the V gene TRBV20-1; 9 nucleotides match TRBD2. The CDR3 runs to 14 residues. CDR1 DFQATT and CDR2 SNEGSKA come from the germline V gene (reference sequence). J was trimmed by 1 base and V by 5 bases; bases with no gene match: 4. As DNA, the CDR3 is TGCAGTGCTTCAGCGGGGGGACGCACAGATACGCAGTATTTT. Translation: CSASAGGRTDTQYF.

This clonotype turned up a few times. CDR3 sequence reads: CSAPRQSNTGELFF. CDR3 coding DNA: TGCAGTGCCCCCCGACAGTCGAACACCGGGGAGCTGTTTTTT. This chain connects TRBV20-1 to TRBJ2-2, with a tentative D call TRBD1 (5 bases). CDR3 length: 14 amino acids. V was trimmed by 6 bases and J by 0 bases, leaving 11 bases between them. The germline V gene encodes CDR1 DFQATT and CDR2 SNEGSKA (reference sequence).

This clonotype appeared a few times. The CDR3 reads CASRMGRVETQYF. The CDR3 nucleotides are TGTGCCAGCAGAATGGGACGCGTAGAGACCCAGTACTTC. The chain joins TRBV28 to TRBJ2-5; D may match TRBD1 or TRBD2 (5 bases each). The V and J ends lost 6 bases and 4 bases respectively, with 12 bases between them. The CDR3 contains 13 residues. Germline values: CDR1 MDHEN, CDR2 SYDVKM. Using reference TRBV28 and TRBJ2-5 for the parts outside the CDR3, the full variable domain is DVKVTQSSRYLVKRTGEKVFLECVQDMDHENMFWYRQDPGLGLRLIYFSYDVKMKEKGDIPEGYSVSREKKERFSLILESASTNQTSMYLCASRMGRVETQYFGPGTRLLVL.

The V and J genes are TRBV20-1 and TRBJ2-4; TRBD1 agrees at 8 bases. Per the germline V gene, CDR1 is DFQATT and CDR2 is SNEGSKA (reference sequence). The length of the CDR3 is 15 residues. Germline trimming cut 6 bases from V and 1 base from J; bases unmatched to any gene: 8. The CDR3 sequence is CSATEGDRAKNIQYF. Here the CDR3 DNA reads TGCAGTGCAACGGAAGGGGACAGGGCCAAAAACATTCAGTACTTC.

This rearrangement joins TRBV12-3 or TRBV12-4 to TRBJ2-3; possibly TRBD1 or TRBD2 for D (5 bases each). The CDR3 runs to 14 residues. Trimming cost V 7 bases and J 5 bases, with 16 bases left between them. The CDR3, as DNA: TGTGCCAGCACCCGGGACGGCCCAAGAGATACGCAGTATTTT. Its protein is CASTRDGPRDTQYF.

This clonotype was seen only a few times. CDR3 sequence reads: CAISEEASGRGDTQYF. The CDR3 nucleotides read TGTGCCATCAGTGAGGAGGCTAGCGGGAGGGGAGATACGCAGTATTTT. The chain employs TRBV10-3 and TRBJ2-3; the match to TRBD2 covers 12 bases. The CDR3 contains 16 residues. Germline assignment: CDR1 ENHRY and CDR2 SYGVKD. Losses at the gene ends were 2 bases for V and 5 bases for J; bases not matched to a gene: 5.

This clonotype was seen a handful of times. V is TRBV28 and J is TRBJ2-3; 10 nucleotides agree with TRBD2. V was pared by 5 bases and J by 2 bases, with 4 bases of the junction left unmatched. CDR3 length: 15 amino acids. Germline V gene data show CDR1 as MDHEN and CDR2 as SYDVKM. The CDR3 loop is CASSGSGRATDTQYF. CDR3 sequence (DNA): TGTGCCAGCAGTGGGAGCGGGAGGGCCACAGATACGCAGTATTTT. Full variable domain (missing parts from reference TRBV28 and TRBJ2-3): DVKVTQSSRYLVKRTGEKVFLECVQDMDHENMFWYRQDPGLGLRLIYFSYDVKMKEKGDIPEGYSVSREKKERFSLILESASTNQTSMYLCASSGSGRATDTQYFGPGTRLTVL.